The 7 T cell receptor gamma chains below come from one sample, sequenced in a study of Vδ1+ human thymocytes. Study findings and constraints: Thymic TRG and TRD repertoires appeared highly polyclonal.

No cognate antigen is known for these TCRs. RNA was extracted from the cells and then reverse transcribed. Multiplex PCR used pooled V-gene forward primers and a constant-region reverse primer to amplify CDR3s. TCRdb re-called clones from the multiplex PCR reads via CATT. The sample has about 23,000 gamma-chain clones, roughly 15% seen once. The sequenced material came from Vdelta1+ gamma-delta thymocytes from the thymus. Specified subset: FACS-sorted CD3+ TCRalphabeta- TCRVdelta1+ TCRVdelta2- thymocytes. The receptors derive from a child under two years old who had congenital heart surgery.

The sample holds a few counts of this clone. One end of the junction varies from germline; a read error may be responsible. The chain carries TRGV4 and TRGJ1 or TRGJ2. The CDR3 is 12 amino acids. Germline values: CDR1 EGSTGY, CDR2 YDSYTSSV. The CDR3 nucleotides read TGTGCCACCTGGGACTATTATCATAAGAAACTCTTT. Translation: CATWDYYHKKLF.

This clone was counted between two and nine times. This sample includes further DNA sequences coding for the same CDR3. V gene TRGV2 combines with J gene TRGJP2. The CDR3 extends over 15 amino acids. V gave up 0 bases and J gave up 3 bases; unmatched junction bases: 4. Germline V gene lookup returns CDR1 EGSNGY and CDR2 YDSYNSKV. CDR3 nucleotide sequence: TGTGCCACCTGGGACGGGCGTGGTAGTGATTGGATCAAGACGTTT. It encodes CATWDGRGSDWIKTF.

The chain links TRGV9 to TRGJ1 or TRGJ2. The germline V gene has CDR1 GITISATS and CDR2 ISYDGTV (reference sequence). The CDR3 contains 15 residues. The ends lost 5 bases at V and 3 bases at J; junction bases unmatched: 13. The CDR3, as DNA: TGTGCCTTGTGGGTCGACCCTCGAATTTATTATAAGAAACTCTTT. It is translated as CALWVDPRIYYKKLF.

The chain recombines TRGV4 with TRGJ1 or TRGJ2. Per the germline V gene, CDR1 is EGSTGY and CDR2 is YDSYTSSV. The CDR3 has 12 residues. V dropped 5 bases and J dropped 3; count of bases not matched to a gene: 4. CDR3 bases: TGTGCCACCTGGGGGGCTTATTATAAGAAACTCTTT. Translating it yields CATWGAYYKKLF.

This clone was detected a few times. The same CDR3 is also encoded by other DNA sequences in this sample. J is TRGJ1 or TRGJ2 and V is TRGV4. V shed 0 bases, J shed 3 bases, and the junction held 5 bases outside the gene matches. The germline CDR1 and CDR2 sequences are EGSTGY and YDSYTSSV. This CDR3 comprises 14 residues. Here the CDR3 DNA reads TGTGCCACCTGGGATGGGCCTTCTTATTATAAGAAACTCTTT. This encodes CATWDGPSYYKKLF.

This clone appeared a few times. This chain links TRGV4 with TRGJ1 or TRGJ2. V dropped 6 bases and J dropped 3; count of bases not matched to a gene: 14. CDR1 and CDR2 (germline): EGSTGY, YDSYTSSV. The CDR3 is 15 amino acids. The CDR3 nucleotides are TGTGCCACCTGGAATGTTCCCTATACTTATTATAAGAAACTCTTT. It translates to CATWNVPYTYYKKLF.

The chain joins TRGV4 to TRGJP2. With V trimmed by 6 bases and J by 5 bases, 9 bases remained unmatched. Germline loops: CDR1 EGSTGY, CDR2 YDSYTSSV. The CDR3 sequence is 14 residues long. The CDR3: CATWTQVSDWIKTF. The CDR3 DNA is TGTGCCACCTGGACCCAAGTCAGTGATTGGATCAAGACGTTT.